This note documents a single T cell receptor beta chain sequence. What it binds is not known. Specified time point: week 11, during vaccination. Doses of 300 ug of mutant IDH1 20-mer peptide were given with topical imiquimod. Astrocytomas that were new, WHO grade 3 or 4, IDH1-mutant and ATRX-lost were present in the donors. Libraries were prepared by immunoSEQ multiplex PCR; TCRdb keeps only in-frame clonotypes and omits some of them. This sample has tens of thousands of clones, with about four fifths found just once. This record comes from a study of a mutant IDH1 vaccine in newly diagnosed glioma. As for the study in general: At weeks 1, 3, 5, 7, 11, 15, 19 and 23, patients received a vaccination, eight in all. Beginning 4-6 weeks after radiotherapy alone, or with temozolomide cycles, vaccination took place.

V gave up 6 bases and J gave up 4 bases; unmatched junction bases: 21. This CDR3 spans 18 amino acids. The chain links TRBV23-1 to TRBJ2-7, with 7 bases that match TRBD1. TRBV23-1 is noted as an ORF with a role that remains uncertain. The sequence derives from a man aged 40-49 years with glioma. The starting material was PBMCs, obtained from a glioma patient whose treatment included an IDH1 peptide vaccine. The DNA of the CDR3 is TGCGCCAGCAGGGACAGGCAGTTTTCAATGGGAGTTATATACGAGCAGTACTTC. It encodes CASRDRQFSMGVIYEQYF.